A selection of T cell receptor beta chains follows, all from one sample in a study of T cell repertoires in cytomegalovirus infection. These receptors lack a known antigen. TCRdb re-called the reads with MiXCR, one entry per CDR3 protein. The table records 150,000 or so distinct CDR3 sequences, about 20% of them present only once. The input for sequencing was CD8+ T cells from cultured PBMCs, taken from culture after CMV antigen stimulation. Receptors were obtained from a human donor in good health (CMV status not recorded). Some clones in this sample may be carry-over from other donors' samples. Each CDR3 is given with its conserved first and last residue. A D gene is named only where the DNA matches it firmly. Only some rows state a clone size, as once, few, many or a class for expanded clones.

v_call,d_call,clone_size,j_call,cdr3_aa,cdr3_nt
TRBV20-1,TRBD1,NA,TRBJ2-3,CSACQTGDQPDTQYF,TGCAGTGCTTGTCAAACAGGGGATCAGCCAGATACGCAGTATTTT
TRBV2,NA,few,TRBJ1-1,CASRGTEAFF,TGTGCCAGCAGGGGCACTGAAGCTTTCTTT
TRBV28,NA,NA,TRBJ2-3,CASHIRGANTQYF,TGTGCCAGCCATATAAGGGGGGCGAATACGCAGTATTTT
TRBV6-5,NA,NA,TRBJ1-5,CASSPSGNQPQHF,TGTGCCAGCAGCCCCTCGGGGAACCAGCCCCAGCATTTT
TRBV19,NA,NA,TRBJ1-1,CASSIDGLNTEAFF,TGTGCCAGTAGTATAGACGGCCTTAACACTGAAGCTTTCTTT
TRBV15,NA,few,TRBJ1-1,CATSRDSRTNEAFF,TGTGCCACCAGCAGAGACAGTCGCACTAATGAAGCTTTCTTT
TRBV4-1,NA,NA,TRBJ1-1,CASAGFEAFF,TGTGCCTCGGCGGGGTTCGAGGCTTTCTTT
TRBV7-3,TRBD1,few,TRBJ2-2,CASSLWAGGADLAQIGTGELFF,TGTGCCAGCAGCTTATGGGCAGGGGGCGCGGATCTTGCGCAGATCGGCACCGGGGAGCTGTTTTTT
TRBV7-9,NA,NA,TRBJ1-5,CASSLEWDNQPQHF,TGTGCCAGCAGCCTCGAGTGGGACAATCAGCCCCAGCATTTT
TRBV6-5,NA,few,TRBJ1-2,CASSYARGSGYTF,TGTGCCAGCAGTTACGCCCGAGGGTCAGGCTACACCTTC
TRBV28,NA,few,TRBJ2-3,CASSFLSGRIRTDTQYF,TGTGCCAGCAGTTTTTTGTCAGGGCGGATTCGCACAGATACGCAGTATTTT
TRBV6-6,TRBD1,NA,TRBJ1-1,CASSTGVGELTEAFF,TGTGCCAGCAGCACAGGGGTAGGAGAGCTTACTGAAGCTTTCTTT
TRBV6-2/TRBV6-3,NA,few,TRBJ2-7,CASSYSMRYEQYF,TGTGCCAGCAGTTATTCGATGCGGTACGAGCAGTACTTC
TRBV7-2,NA,NA,TRBJ2-7,CASSWIQGLSYEQYF,TGTGCCAGCAGCTGGATTCAAGGTCTAAGTTACGAGCAGTACTTC
TRBV27,TRBD1,few,TRBJ2-3,CASSLRDREADTQYF,TGTGCCAGCAGTTTAAGGGACAGGGAGGCAGATACGCAGTATTTT
TRBV6-6,TRBD1,NA,TRBJ1-2,CASSQTGGSGYGYTF,TGTGCCAGCAGCCAGACAGGGGGCAGTGGCTATGGCTACACCTTC
TRBV7-9,NA,few,TRBJ2-1,CASSFFLRGNEQFF,TGTGCCAGCAGCTTTTTTCTTAGGGGCAATGAGCAGTTCTTC
TRBV7-9,NA,NA,TRBJ2-3,CASSPPTGRRTDTQYF,TGTGCCAGCAGCCCCCCGACAGGGAGGAGGACAGATACGCAGTATTTT
TRBV7-2,TRBD2,few,TRBJ2-3,CASSPGRGGTDTQYF,TGTGCCAGCAGCCCTGGGCGGGGGGGCACAGATACGCAGTATTTT
TRBV4-1,NA,few,TRBJ1-2,CASSRGVKYGYTF,TGCGCCAGCAGTCGGGGAGTTAAATACGGCTACACCTTC
TRBV7-2,TRBD2,few,TRBJ2-4,CASSLEKGLARDIQYF,TGTGCCAGCAGCTTAGAAAAGGGACTAGCGAGAGACATTCAGTACTTC
TRBV24-1,TRBD1,NA,TRBJ2-3,CATSDPRQGKADTQYF,TGTGCCACCAGTGATCCTAGACAGGGGAAAGCAGATACGCAGTATTTT
TRBV20-1,TRBD2,few,TRBJ2-3,CSARVLGRVVAGASTDTQYF,TGCAGTGCTAGAGTACTGGGAAGAGTAGTAGCGGGGGCTTCCACAGATACGCAGTATTTT
TRBV7-2,TRBD2,few,TRBJ2-3,CASSSLAGGVDTQYF,TGTGCCAGCAGCTCCCTAGCGGGGGGGGTAGATACGCAGTATTTT
TRBV19,NA,few,TRBJ2-7,CATSTERTYEQYF,TGTGCCACCAGTACCGAGAGAACCTACGAGCAGTACTTC
TRBV7-9,NA,few,TRBJ1-2,CASSLGQSALYGYTF,TGTGCCAGCAGCTTAGGCCAGTCGGCTCTCTATGGCTACACCTTC
TRBV7-6,NA,many,TRBJ1-1,CASSSQQENTEAFF,TGTGCCAGCAGCTCTCAACAGGAGAACACTGAAGCTTTCTTT
TRBV6-1,NA,NA,TRBJ1-6,CASSEARGGGSPLHF,TGTGCCAGCAGTGAAGCGCGAGGGGGTGGTTCACCCCTCCACTTT
TRBV11-2,NA,NA,TRBJ2-7,CASSHREQGSYEQYF,TGTGCCAGCAGCCACCGGGAACAGGGTTCCTACGAGCAGTACTTC
TRBV12-3/TRBV12-4,NA,NA,TRBJ2-7,CASSFIEGDRVLYF,TGTGCCAGCAGTTTTATCGAAGGAGACCGAGTTCTGTACTTC
TRBV11-1,NA,NA,TRBJ2-3,CASSHSGGAGFSTDTQYF,TGTGCCAGCAGCCACTCAGGCGGGGCGGGCTTTAGCACAGATACGCAGTATTTT
TRBV28,NA,NA,TRBJ2-1,CASTPRTPPNEQFF,TGTGCCAGCACCCCACGGACTCCCCCCAATGAGCAGTTCTTC
TRBV19,NA,few,TRBJ1-2,CASTVRGDIYGYTF,TGTGCCAGTACTGTCCGTGGGGATATCTATGGCTACACCTTC
TRBV7-6,NA,NA,TRBJ2-7,CASSLEHEQYF,TGTGCCAGCAGCCTTGAGCACGAGCAGTACTTC
TRBV9,NA,few,TRBJ1-4,CASSPWVTGREKLFF,TGTGCCAGCAGCCCCTGGGTTACAGGGCGTGAAAAACTGTTTTTT
TRBV7-9,NA,NA,TRBJ1-2,CASSLALAWAYGYTF,TGTGCCAGCAGCTTAGCGCTGGCATGGGCTTATGGCTACACCTTC
TRBV7-2,NA,NA,TRBJ2-5,CASSLPGARAQYF,TGTGCCAGCAGCTTACCGGGGGCTAGGGCCCAGTACTTC
TRBV7-2,NA,few,TRBJ1-1,CASGPWGAFF,TGTGCCAGCGGACCATGGGGAGCTTTCTTT
TRBV2,NA,NA,TRBJ1-1,CASIDRTEAFF,TGTGCCAGCATTGACAGGACTGAAGCTTTCTTT
TRBV28,TRBD1,NA,TRBJ2-3,CASSFRDRTDTQYF,TGTGCCAGCAGTTTCCGGGACAGAACAGATACGCAGTATTTT
TRBV11-2,TRBD1,NA,TRBJ2-3,CASSLEDRQGATDTQYF,TGTGCCAGCAGCTTAGAAGATAGGCAGGGGGCTACAGATACGCAGTATTTT
TRBV7-2,NA,few,TRBJ1-2,CASTDAVYSYGYTF,TGTGCCAGCACCGACGCAGTGTACTCCTATGGCTACACCTTC
TRBV7-2,NA,few,TRBJ1-1,CASSSPRGGVNTEAFF,TGTGCCAGCAGCTCCCCTCGGGGGGGAGTGAACACTGAAGCTTTCTTT
TRBV7-6,TRBD1,NA,TRBJ2-1,CASSLVRTGIRNEQFF,TGTGCCAGCAGCTTAGTGCGGACAGGGATAAGGAATGAGCAGTTCTTC
TRBV7-2,TRBD2,NA,TRBJ2-3,CASSLGAGGDLDTQYF,TGTGCCAGCAGCTTAGGAGCGGGGGGAGATTTAGATACGCAGTATTTT
TRBV7-9,TRBD1,NA,TRBJ1-2,CASSPRTGASYGYTF,TGTGCCAGCAGCCCGAGGACAGGGGCGAGCTATGGCTACACCTTC
TRBV7-2,NA,NA,TRBJ1-5,CASSLNWGISNQPQHF,TGTGCCAGCAGCTTAAACTGGGGCATTAGCAATCAGCCCCAGCATTTT
TRBV7-8,TRBD1,few,TRBJ2-5,CASLRQGGRETQYF,TGTGCCAGCTTACGACAGGGTGGGAGAGAGACCCAGTACTTC
TRBV12-5,TRBD1,few,TRBJ1-6,CSSGTGTASPLHF,TGTTCTAGTGGGACAGGGACTGCTTCACCCCTCCACTTT